This T cell receptor (beta chain) derives from a study of blood T cell repertoires in COVID-19. Measured with immunoSEQ multiplex PCR; TCRdb has only the in-frame clones, and not every one. The table shows around 77,000 clones, with 86% occurring only once. J gave up 5 bases and V 6 bases, and 6 bases lay outside the gene matches. The CDR3 length is 15 residues. Per germline, CDR1 SGHRS and CDR2 YFSETQ. This receptor was taken from a man between 65 and 80 years old with active or convalescent COVID-19. The sample comprised peripheral blood. This chain links TRBV5-1 with TRBJ2-2, with 11 bases identical to TRBD2. This chain's CDR3 is CASNLAGGRTGELFF. The CDR3 region has the DNA TGCGCCAGCAACTTAGCGGGAGGGAGGACCGGGGAGCTGTTTTTT.